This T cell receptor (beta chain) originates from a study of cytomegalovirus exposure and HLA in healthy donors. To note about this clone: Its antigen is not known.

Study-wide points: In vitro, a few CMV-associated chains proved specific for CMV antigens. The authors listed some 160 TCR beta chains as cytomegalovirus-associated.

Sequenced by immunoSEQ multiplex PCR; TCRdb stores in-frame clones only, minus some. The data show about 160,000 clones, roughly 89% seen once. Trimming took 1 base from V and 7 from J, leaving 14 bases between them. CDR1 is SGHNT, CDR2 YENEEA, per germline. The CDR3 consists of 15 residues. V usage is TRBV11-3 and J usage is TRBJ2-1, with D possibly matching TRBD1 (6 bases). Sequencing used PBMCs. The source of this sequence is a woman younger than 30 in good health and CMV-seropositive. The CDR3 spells CASSLGGKGVNEQFF. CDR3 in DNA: TGTGCCAGCAGCTTAGGGGGGAAGGGGGTAAATGAGCAGTTCTTC.